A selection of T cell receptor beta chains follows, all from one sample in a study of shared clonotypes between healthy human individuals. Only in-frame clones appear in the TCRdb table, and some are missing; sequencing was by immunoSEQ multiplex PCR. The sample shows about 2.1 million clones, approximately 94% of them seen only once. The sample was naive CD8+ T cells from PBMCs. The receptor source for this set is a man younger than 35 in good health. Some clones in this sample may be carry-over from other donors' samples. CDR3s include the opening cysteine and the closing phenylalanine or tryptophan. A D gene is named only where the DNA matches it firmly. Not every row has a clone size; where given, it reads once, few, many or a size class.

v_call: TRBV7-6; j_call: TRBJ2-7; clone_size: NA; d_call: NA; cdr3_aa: CASSPRALSSYEQYF; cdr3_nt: TGTGCCAGCAGCCCTCGGGCCCTAAGCTCCTACGAGCAGTACTTC
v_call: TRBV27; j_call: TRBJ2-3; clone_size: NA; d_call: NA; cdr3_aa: CATCDRASTDTQYF; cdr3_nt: TGTGCCACATGTGACAGAGCTAGCACAGATACGCAGTATTTT
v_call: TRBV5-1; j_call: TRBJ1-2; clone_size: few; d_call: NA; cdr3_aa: CASSSRTDNYGYTF; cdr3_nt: TGCGCCAGCAGCTCCCGGACGGATAACTATGGCTACACCTTC
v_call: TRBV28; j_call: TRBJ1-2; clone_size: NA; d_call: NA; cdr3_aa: CASSLWTETLNYGYTF; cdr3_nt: TGTGCCAGCAGTTTATGGACAGAGACGCTTAACTATGGCTACACCTTC
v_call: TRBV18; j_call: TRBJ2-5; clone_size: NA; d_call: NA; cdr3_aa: CASSPLLSERADQETQYF; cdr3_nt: TGTGCCAGCTCACCACTTCTTTCTGAAAGGGCGGATCAAGAGACCCAGTACTTC
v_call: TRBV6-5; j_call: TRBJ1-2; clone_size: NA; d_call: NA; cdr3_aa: CASSPLIGYGYTF; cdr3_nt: TGTGCCAGCAGTCCCCTTATCGGCTATGGCTACACCTTC
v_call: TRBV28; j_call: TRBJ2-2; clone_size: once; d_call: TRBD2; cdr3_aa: CASSKGLADTGELFF; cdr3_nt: TGTGCCAGCAGTAAGGGACTAGCGGACACCGGGGAGCTGTTTTTT
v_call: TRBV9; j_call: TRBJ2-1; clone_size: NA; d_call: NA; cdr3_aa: CASSVAKAPIYNEQFF; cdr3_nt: TGTGCCAGCAGCGTAGCCAAGGCGCCGATCTACAATGAGCAGTTCTTC
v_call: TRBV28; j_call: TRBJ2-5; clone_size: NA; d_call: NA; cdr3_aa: CASSLPREGVGETQYF; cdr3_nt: TGTGCCAGCAGTTTACCACGAGAGGGTGTCGGAGAGACCCAGTACTTC
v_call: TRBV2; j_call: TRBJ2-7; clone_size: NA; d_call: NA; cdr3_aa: CASTPDRSYEQYF; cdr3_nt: TGTGCCAGCACCCCTGACAGGTCCTACGAGCAGTACTTC
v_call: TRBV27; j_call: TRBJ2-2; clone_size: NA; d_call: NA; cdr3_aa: CASSLTGAGELFF; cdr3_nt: TGTGCCAGCAGTTTGACAGGAGCCGGGGAGCTGTTTTTT
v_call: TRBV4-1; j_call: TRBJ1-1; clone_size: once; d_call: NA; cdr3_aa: CASSQAPGGGTEAFF; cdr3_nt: TGCGCCAGCAGCCAAGCCCCCGGGGGGGGAACTGAAGCTTTCTTT
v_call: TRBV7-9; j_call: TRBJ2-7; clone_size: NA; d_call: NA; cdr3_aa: CASSTTTAEGNAYEQYF; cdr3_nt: TGTGCCAGCAGCACCACGACAGCGGAAGGAAATGCCTACGAGCAGTACTTC
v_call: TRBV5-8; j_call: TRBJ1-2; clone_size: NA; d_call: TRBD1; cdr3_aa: CASSLGEGAVLYGYTF; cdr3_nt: TGTGCCAGCAGCTTGGGGGAGGGGGCAGTCCTCTATGGCTACACCTTC
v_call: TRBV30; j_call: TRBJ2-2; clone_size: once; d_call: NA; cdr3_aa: CAWERREGTGELFF; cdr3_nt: TGTGCCTGGGAGAGGCGAGAGGGCACCGGGGAGCTGTTTTTT
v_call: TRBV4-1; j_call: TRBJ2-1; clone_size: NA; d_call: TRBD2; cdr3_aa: CASSQVGTSGTREQFF; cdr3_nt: TGCGCCAGCAGCCAAGTGGGGACTAGCGGGACCCGAGAGCAGTTCTTC
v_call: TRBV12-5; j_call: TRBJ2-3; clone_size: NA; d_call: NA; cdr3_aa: CASGFNTQPDTQYF; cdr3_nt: TGTGCTAGTGGTTTCAACACCCAACCGGATACGCAGTATTTT
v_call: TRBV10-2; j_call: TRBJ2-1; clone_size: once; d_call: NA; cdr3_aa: CASRTLAAGNEQFF; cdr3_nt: TGCGCCAGCAGGACACTAGCAGCTGGTAATGAGCAGTTCTTC
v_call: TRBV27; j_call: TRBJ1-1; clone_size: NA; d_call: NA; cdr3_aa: CASSLFMNTEAFF; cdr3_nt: TGTGCCAGCAGTTTATTTATGAACACTGAAGCTTTCTTT
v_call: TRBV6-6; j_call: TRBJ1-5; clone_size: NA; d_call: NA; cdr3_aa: CASSGTLGNQPQHF; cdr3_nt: TGTGCCAGCTCGGGGACACTAGGTAATCAGCCCCAGCATTTT
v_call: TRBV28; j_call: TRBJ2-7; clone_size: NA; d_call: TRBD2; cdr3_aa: CASNEVPSGRYHEQYF; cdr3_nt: TGTGCCAGCAACGAAGTCCCTAGCGGGAGGTACCACGAGCAGTACTTC
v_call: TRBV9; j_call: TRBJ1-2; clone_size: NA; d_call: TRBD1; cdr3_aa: CASSPPWRQGVNYGYTF; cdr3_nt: TGTGCCAGCAGCCCTCCCTGGAGGCAGGGGGTTAACTATGGCTACACCTTC
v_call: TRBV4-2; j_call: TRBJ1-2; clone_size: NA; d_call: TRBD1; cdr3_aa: CASSQDAGRGRDGYTF; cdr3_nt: TGTGCCAGCAGCCAAGATGCGGGAAGGGGGCGCGATGGCTACACCTTC
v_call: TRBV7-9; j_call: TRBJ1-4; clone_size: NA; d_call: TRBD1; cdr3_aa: CASSSPGQGVEKLFF; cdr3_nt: TGTGCCAGCAGCTCCCCGGGACAGGGGGTCGAAAAACTGTTTTTT
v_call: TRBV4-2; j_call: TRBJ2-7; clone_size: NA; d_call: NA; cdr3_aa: CASSQSRETYEQYF; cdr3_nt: TGTGCCAGCAGCCAGAGCCGGGAAACCTACGAGCAGTACTTC
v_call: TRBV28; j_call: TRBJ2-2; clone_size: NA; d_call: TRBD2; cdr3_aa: CASITGLAVNTGELFF; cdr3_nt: TGTGCCAGCATCACTGGACTAGCGGTGAACACCGGGGAGCTGTTTTTT
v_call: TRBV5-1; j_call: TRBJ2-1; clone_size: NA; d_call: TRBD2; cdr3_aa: CASSDSSGRGYNEQFF; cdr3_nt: TGCGCCAGCAGCGACTCTAGCGGGAGAGGCTACAATGAGCAGTTCTTC
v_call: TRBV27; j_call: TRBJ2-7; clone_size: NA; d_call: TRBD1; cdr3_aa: CASTPGTGAYEQYF; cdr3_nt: TGTGCCAGCACTCCCGGGACAGGGGCTTACGAGCAGTACTTC
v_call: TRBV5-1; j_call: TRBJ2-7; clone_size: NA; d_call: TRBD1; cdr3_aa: CATPTGTYEQYF; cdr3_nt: TGCGCCACCCCGACAGGGACCTACGAGCAGTACTTC
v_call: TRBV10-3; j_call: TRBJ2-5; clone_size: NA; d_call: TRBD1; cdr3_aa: CAISEPGQGGGTQYF; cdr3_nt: TGTGCCATCAGTGAGCCGGGACAGGGGGGAGGGACCCAGTACTTC